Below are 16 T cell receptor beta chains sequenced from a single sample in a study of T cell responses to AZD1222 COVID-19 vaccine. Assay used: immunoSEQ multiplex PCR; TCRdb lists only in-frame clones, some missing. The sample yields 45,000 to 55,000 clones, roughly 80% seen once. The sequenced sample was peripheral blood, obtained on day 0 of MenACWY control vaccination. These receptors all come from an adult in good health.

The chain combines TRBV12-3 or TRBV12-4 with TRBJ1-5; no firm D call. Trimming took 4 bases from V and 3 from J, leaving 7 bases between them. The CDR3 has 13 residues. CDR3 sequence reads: CASSWDANQPQHF. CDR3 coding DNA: TGTGCCAGCAGTTGGGATGCCAATCAGCCCCAGCATTTT.

The DNA for the CDR3 is TGTGCCAGCAGACAGGGGGCGAACACTGAAGCTTTCTTT. Its protein is CASRQGANTEAFF. The rearrangement joins TRBV12-3 or TRBV12-4 to TRBJ1-1; 9 bases fit TRBD1. CDR3 length equals 13 residues. After removal of 6 bases from V and 1 base from J, the junction contained 0 bases not matched to a gene.

CDR3 sequence reads: CASSLRAGRQTEAFF. The CDR3 DNA sequence: TGTGCCAGCAGCTTAAGGGCGGGGAGACAGACGGAAGCTTTCTTT. V usage is TRBV7-8 and J usage is TRBJ1-1; tentatively, D is TRBD1 (5 bases). The CDR3 totals 15 residues. CDR1 and CDR2 from the germline V gene are SGHVS and FQNEAQ. The V end lost 2 bases, the J end lost 8 bases, and 18 bases lay between the germline ends. Full variable domain (rest looked up from reference TRBV7-8 and TRBJ1-1): GAGVSQSPRYKVAKRGQDVALRCDPISGHVSLFWYQQALGQGPEFLTYFQNEAQLDKSGLPSDRFFAERPEGSVSTLKIQRTQQEDSAVYLCASSLRAGRQTEAFFGQGTRLTVV.

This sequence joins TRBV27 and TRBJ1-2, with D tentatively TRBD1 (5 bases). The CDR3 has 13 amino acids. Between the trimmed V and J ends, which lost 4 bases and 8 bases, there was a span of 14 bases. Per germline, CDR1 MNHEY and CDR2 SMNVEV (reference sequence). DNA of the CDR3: TGTGCCAGCAGTTCTAGGGACCTTGGGGGCTACACCTTC. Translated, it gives CASSSRDLGGYTF.

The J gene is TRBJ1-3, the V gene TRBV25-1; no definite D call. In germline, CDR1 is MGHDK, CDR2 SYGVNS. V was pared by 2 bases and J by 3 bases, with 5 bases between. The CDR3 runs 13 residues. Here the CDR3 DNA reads TGTGCCAGCAGTGAAGCCTTTGGAAACACCATATATTTT. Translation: CASSEAFGNTIYF. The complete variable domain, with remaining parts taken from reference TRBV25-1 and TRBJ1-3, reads EADIYQTPRYLVIGTGKKITLECSQTMGHDKMYWYQQDPGMELHLIHYSYGVNSTEKGDLSSESTVSRIRTEHFPLTLESARPSHTSQYLCASSEAFGNTIYFGEGSWLTVV.

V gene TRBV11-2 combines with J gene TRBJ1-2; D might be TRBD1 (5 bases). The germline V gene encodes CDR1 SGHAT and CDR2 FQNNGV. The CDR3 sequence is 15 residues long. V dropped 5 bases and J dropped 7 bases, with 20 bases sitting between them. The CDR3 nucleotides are TGTGCCAGCAGCCCGATGGGGGGAATTAGGTCTGGCTACACCTTC. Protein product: CASSPMGGIRSGYTF.

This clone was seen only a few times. The CDR3 loop reads CASSYQGQKFNEQFF. The CDR3, as DNA: TGTGCCAGCAGTTACCAGGGACAGAAGTTCAATGAGCAGTTCTTC. This rearrangement joins TRBV6-2 or TRBV6-3 to TRBJ2-1; 7 bases fit TRBD1. Germline V gene lookup returns CDR1 MNHEY and CDR2 SVGEGT. Trimming removed 2 bases from V and 6 bases from J; junction bases left unmatched: 7. This CDR3 contains 15 residues.

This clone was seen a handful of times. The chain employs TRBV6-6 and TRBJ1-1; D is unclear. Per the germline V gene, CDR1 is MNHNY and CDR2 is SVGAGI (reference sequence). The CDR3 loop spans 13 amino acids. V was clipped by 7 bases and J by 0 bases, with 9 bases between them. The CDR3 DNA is TGTGCCAGCACCGGAGGTCTGAACACTGAAGCTTTCTTT. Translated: CASTGGLNTEAFF.

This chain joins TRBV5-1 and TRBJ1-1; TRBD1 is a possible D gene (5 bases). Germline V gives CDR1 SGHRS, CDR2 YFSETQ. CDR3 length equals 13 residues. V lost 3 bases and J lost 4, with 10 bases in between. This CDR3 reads CASSSGLVTEAFF. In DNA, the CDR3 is TGCGCCAGCAGCTCAGGGTTGGTCACTGAAGCTTTCTTT. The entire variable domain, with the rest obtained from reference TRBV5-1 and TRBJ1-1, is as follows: KAGVTQTPRYLIKTRGQQVTLSCSPISGHRSVSWYQQTPGQGLQFLFEYFSETQRNKGNFPGRFSGRQFSNSRSEMNVSTLELGDSALYLCASSSGLVTEAFFGQGTRLTVV.

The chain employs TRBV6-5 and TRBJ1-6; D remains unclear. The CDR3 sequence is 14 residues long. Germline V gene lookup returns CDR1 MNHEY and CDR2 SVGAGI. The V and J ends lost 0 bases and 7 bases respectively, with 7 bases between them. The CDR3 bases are TGTGCCAGCAGTTACTCGTACCCGAATTCACCCCTCCACTTT. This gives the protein CASSYSYPNSPLHF.

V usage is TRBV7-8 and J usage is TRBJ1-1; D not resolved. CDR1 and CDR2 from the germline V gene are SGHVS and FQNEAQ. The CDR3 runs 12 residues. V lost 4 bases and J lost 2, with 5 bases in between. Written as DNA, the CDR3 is TGTGCCAGCAGCTCATCAAACACTGAAGCTTTCTTT. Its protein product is CASSSSNTEAFF. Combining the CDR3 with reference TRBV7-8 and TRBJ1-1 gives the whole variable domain GAGVSQSPRYKVAKRGQDVALRCDPISGHVSLFWYQQALGQGPEFLTYFQNEAQLDKSGLPSDRFFAERPEGSVSTLKIQRTQQEDSAVYLCASSSSNTEAFFGQGTRLTVV.

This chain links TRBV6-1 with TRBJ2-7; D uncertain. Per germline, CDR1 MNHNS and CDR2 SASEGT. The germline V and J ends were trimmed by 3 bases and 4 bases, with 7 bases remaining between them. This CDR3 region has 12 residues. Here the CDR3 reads CASSEANYEQYV. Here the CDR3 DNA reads TGTGCCAGCAGTGAGGCAAATTACGAGCAGTACGTC.

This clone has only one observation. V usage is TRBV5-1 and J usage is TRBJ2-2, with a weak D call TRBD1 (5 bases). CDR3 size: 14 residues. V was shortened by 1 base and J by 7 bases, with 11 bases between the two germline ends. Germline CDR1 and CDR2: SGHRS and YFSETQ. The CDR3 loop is CASSLKQGGGELFF. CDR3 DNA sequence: TGCGCCAGCAGCTTGAAGCAGGGTGGCGGGGAGCTGTTTTTT.

The CDR3 bases are TGTGCCACCAGCAGAGCCGTCCGAACAGGGGGCCTGGCTGGCTACACCTTC. As protein: CATSRAVRTGGLAGYTF. The chain joins TRBV15 to TRBJ1-2, with 9 positions matching TRBD1. Germline assignment: CDR1 LNHNV and CDR2 YYDKDF (reference sequence). V was clipped by 1 base and J by 7 bases; unmatched bases: 13. The CDR3 covers 17 residues.

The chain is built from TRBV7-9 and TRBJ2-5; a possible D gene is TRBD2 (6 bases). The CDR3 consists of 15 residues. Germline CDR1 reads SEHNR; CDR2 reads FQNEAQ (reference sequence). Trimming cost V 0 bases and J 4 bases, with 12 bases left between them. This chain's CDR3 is CASSLAGAEGETQYF. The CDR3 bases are TGTGCCAGCAGCTTAGCGGGAGCGGAGGGAGAGACCCAGTACTTC.

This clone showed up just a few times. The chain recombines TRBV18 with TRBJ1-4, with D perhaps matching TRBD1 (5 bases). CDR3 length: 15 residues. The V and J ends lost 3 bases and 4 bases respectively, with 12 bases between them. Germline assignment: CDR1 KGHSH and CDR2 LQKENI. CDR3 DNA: TGTGCCAGCTCACCGGACCTAGGGGTTAATGAAAAACTGTTTTTT. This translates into CASSPDLGVNEKLFF.